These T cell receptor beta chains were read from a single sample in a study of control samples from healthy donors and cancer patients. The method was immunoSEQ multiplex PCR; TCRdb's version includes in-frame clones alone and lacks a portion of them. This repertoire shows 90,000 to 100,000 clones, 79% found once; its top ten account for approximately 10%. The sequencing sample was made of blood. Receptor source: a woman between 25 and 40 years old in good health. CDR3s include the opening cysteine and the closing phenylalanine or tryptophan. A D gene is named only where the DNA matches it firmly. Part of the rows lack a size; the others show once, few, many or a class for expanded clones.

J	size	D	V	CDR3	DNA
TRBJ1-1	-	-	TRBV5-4	CASSLTGNTEAFF	TGTGCCAGCAGCTTGACAGGCAACACTGAAGCTTTCTTT
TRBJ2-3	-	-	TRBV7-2	CASSSRQTQKYTDTQYF	TGTGCCAGCAGCTCAAGACAGACTCAAAAGTACACAGATACGCAGTATTTT
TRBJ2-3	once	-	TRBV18	CASSPDSTDTQYF	TGTGCCAGCTCACCGGACAGCACAGATACGCAGTATTTT
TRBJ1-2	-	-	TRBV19	CASSNSSSTNLYGYTF	TGTGCCAGTAGTAACTCCTCATCTACAAACCTCTATGGCTACACCTTC
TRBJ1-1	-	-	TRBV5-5	CASSLALNTEAFF	TGTGCCAGCAGCTTGGCCCTGAACACTGAAGCTTTCTTT
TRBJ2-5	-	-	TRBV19	CASSILAQETQYF	TGTGCCAGTAGTATATTAGCCCAGGAGACCCAGTACTTC
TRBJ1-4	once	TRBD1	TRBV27	CASSKGDRGTNEKLFF	TGTGCCAGCAGTAAGGGGGACAGGGGGACTAATGAAAAACTGTTTTTT
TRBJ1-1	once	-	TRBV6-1	CASSERSGVNTEAFF	TGTGCCAGCAGTGAAAGGTCAGGAGTTAACACTGAAGCTTTCTTT
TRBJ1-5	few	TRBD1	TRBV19	CASSTTGGSNQPQHF	TGTGCCAGTAGTACAACAGGGGGATCAAATCAGCCCCAGCATTTT
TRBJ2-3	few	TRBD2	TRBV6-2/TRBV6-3	CASSLSSSGGPRYF	TGTGCCAGCAGTCTCTCATCAAGCGGGGGGCCCCGGTATTTT
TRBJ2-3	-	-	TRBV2	CASQRATGPDTQYF	TGTGCCAGTCAGCGGGCGACAGGCCCAGATACGCAGTATTTT
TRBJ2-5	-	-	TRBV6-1	CASSESTRTVKETQYF	TGTGCCAGCAGTGAATCTACGAGGACAGTCAAAGAGACCCAGTACTTC
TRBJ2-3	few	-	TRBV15	CATSREVYTQYF	TGTGCCACCAGCAGAGAGGTATATACGCAGTATTTT
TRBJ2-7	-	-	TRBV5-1	CASSPGGGGRGEQYF	TGCGCCAGCAGCCCGGGTGGTGGGGGACGAGGCGAGCAGTACTTC
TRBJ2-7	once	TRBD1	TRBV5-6	CASSHQGQGTYEQYF	TGTGCCAGCAGCCACCAAGGACAGGGTACCTACGAGCAGTACTTC
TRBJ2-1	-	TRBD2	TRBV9	CASSPSPALAGYNEQFF	TGTGCCAGCAGCCCTTCCCCGGCCCTAGCGGGATACAATGAGCAGTTCTTC
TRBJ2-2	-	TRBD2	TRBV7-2	CASRSGGRTGELFF	TGTGCCAGTCGGAGCGGGGGCCGCACCGGGGAGCTGTTTTTT
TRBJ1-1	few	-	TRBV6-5	CASSINRPLNTEAFF	TGTGCCAGCAGTATAAACAGGCCTCTGAACACTGAAGCTTTCTTT
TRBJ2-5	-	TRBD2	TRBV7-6	CASSISPGLRGETQYF	TGTGCCAGCAGCATTAGCCCGGGACTACGGGGGGAGACCCAGTACTTC
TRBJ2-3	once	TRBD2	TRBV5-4	CASSSPQRGNTDTQYF	TGTGCCAGCTCCAGCCCCCAGCGGGGGAACACAGATACGCAGTATTTT
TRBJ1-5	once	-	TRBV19	CASSIGRENQPQHF	TGTGCCAGTAGTATAGGGAGGGAAAATCAGCCCCAGCATTTT
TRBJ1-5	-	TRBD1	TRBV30	CAWSQGAPGQPQHF	TGTGCCTGGAGTCAGGGGGCACCAGGCCAGCCCCAGCATTTT
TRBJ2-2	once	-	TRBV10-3	CAISEARAGELFF	TGTGCCATCAGTGAGGCGCGGGCCGGGGAGCTGTTTTTT
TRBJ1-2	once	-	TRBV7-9	CASSENNYGYTF	TGTGCCAGCAGCGAGAACAACTATGGCTACACCTTC
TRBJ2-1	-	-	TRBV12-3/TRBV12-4	CASSLGNEQFF	TGTGCCAGCAGTTTGGGAAATGAGCAGTTCTTC
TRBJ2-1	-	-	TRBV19	CASSMGQTRSSYNEQFF	TGTGCCAGTAGTATGGGGCAGACTCGAAGCTCCTACAATGAGCAGTTCTTC
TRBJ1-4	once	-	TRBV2	CASNDGRANEKLFF	TGTGCCAGCAATGACGGGAGGGCTAATGAAAAACTGTTTTTT
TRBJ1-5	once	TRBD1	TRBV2	CASSGTGGAEQPQHF	TGTGCCAGCAGTGGGACAGGGGGCGCGGAACAGCCCCAGCATTTT
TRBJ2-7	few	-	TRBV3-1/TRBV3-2	CATVPHSSYHEQYF	TGTGCCACCGTACCCCACAGCTCCTACCACGAGCAGTACTTC
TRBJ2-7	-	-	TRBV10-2	CATDAGGGYEQYF	TGCGCCACCGACGCGGGCGGAGGCTACGAGCAGTACTTC
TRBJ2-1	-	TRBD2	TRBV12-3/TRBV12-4	CASREGLAFEQFF	TGTGCCAGCAGGGAGGGACTAGCGTTTGAGCAGTTCTTC
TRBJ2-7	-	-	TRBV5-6	CASSLGGRGIYEQYF	TGTGCCAGCAGCCTTGGGGGGCGGGGAATATACGAGCAGTACTTC
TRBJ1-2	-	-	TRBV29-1	CSVGMGGYTF	TGCAGCGTTGGAATGGGTGGCTACACCTTC
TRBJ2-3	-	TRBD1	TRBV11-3	CASSTTGADTQYF	TGTGCCAGCAGCACCACAGGGGCAGATACGCAGTATTTT
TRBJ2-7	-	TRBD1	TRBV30	CAWSAGTARVEQYF	TGTGCCTGGAGTGCCGGGACAGCTCGGGTCGAGCAGTACTTC
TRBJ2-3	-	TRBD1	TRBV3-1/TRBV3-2	CASSQQDRSTDTQYF	TGTGCCAGCAGCCAACAGGACAGGTCCACAGATACGCAGTATTTT
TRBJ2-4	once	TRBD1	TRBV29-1	CSEGQGRGSAKNIQYF	TGCAGCGAAGGACAGGGCAGGGGTTCGGCCAAAAACATTCAGTACTTC